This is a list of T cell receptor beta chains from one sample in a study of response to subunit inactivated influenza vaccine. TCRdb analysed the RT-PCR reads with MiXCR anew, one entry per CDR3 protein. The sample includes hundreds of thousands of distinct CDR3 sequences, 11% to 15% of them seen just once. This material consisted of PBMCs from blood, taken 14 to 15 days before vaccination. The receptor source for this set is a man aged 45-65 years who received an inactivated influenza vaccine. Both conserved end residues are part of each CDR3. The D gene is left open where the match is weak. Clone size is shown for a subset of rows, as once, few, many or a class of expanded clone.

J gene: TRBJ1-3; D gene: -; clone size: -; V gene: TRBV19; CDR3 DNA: TGTGCCAGTAACCCCGGTGGGGCAGACACCATATATTTT; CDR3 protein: CASNPGGADTIYF
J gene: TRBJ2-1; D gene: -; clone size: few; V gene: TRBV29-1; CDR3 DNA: TGCAGCGTTGGGGGCCGGGCGTACAATGAGCAGTTCTTC; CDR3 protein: CSVGGRAYNEQFF
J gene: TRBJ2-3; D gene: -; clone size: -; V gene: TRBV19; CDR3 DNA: TGTGCCAGTAGTCCAGGGACTGGAGTTCGGCAGTATTTT; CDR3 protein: CASSPGTGVRQYF
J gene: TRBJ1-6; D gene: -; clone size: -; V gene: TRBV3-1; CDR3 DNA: TGTGCCAGCAGCCAACGGCAGCCCCCCCTCCACTTT; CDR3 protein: CASSQRQPPLHF
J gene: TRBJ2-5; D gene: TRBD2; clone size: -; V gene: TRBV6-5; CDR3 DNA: TGTGCCAGCAGTTACTCGACTAGCGGGGGCCAAGAGACCCAGTACTTC; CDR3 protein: CASSYSTSGGQETQYF
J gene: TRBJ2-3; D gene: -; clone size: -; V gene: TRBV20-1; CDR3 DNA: TGCAGTGCTAGCGGGAGATCCCAAGATACGCAGTATTTT; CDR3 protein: CSASGRSQDTQYF
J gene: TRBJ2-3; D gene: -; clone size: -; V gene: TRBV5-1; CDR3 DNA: TGCGCCAGCAGCTTGGCCAGGGGTTCCCCGGGGGGATCCACAGATACGCAGTATTTT; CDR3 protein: CASSLARGSPGGSTDTQYF
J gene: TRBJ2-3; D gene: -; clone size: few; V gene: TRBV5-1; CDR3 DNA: TGCGCCAGCAGCTTCCAGGGGGGAGAGGGGACAGATACGCAGTATTTT; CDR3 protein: CASSFQGGEGTDTQYF
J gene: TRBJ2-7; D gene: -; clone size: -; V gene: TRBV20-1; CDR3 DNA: TGCAGTGCGACGCGGACAATCTACGAGCAGTACTTC; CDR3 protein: CSATRTIYEQYF
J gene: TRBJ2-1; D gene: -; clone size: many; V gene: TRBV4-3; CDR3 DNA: TGCGCCAGCAGCCAAGCCTGGTCAGCGGTTGCCCGTTCTCGGAATGAGCAGTTCTTC; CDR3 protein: CASSQAWSAVARSRNEQFF
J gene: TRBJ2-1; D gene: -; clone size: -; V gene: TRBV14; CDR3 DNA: TGTGCCAGCAGCCAAGAGAGATCTCGACGGGGCAATGAGCAGTTCTTC; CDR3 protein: CASSQERSRRGNEQFF
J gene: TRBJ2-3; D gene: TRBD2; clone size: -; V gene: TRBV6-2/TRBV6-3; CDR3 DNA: TGTGCCAGCAGTTACAATAGCGGGGGGGTATCGGATACGCAGTATTTT; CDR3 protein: CASSYNSGGVSDTQYF
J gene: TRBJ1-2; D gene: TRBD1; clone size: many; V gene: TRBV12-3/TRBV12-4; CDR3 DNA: TGTGCCAGCAGCCCCGGGACAGGGGTCTATGGCTACACCTTC; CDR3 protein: CASSPGTGVYGYTF
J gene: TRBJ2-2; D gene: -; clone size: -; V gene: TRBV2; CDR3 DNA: TGTGCCAGCAAAGCGGACACCCACACCGGGGAGCTGTTTTTT; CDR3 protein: CASKADTHTGELFF
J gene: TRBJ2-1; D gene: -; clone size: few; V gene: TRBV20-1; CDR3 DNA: TGCAGTGCTAGGGGACCCCGTGTTGAGCAGTTCTTC; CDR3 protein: CSARGPRVEQFF
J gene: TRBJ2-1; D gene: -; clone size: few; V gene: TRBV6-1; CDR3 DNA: TGTGCCACCAGAGTTTACAGCTCCTACAATGAGCAGTTCTTC; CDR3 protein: CATRVYSSYNEQFF
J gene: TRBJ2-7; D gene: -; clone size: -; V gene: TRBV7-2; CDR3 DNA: TGTGCCAGCAGCTCCGCGGTAAAGAGTAGCAACGAGCAGTACTTC; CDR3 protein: CASSSAVKSSNEQYF
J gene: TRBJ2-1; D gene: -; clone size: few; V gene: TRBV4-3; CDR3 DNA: TGCGCCAGCAGCCAAAGCACTTACAATGAGCAGTTCTTC; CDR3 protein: CASSQSTYNEQFF
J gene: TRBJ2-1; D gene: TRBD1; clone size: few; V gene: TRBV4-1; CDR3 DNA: TGCGCCAGCAGCCAAGTATTTGGGACAGGGGTTAGCAATGAGCAGTTCTTC; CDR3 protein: CASSQVFGTGVSNEQFF
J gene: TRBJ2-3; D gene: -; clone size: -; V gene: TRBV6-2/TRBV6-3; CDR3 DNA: TGTGCCAGCAGTTATGCGGGACAGAACACAGATACGCAGTATTTT; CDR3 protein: CASSYAGQNTDTQYF
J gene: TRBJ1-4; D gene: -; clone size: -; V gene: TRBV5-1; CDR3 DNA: TGCGCCAGCAGCTTGTCACAAGGGGGGAATACGAATGAAAAACTGTTTTTT; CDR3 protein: CASSLSQGGNTNEKLFF
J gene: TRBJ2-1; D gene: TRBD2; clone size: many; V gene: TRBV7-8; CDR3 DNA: TGTGCCAGCAGCTTAGCCACACTAGCGGGGGGTTGGAATGAGCAGTTCTTC; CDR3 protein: CASSLATLAGGWNEQFF
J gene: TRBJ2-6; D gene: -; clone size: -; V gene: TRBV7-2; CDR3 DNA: TGTGCCAGCAGCAGGGCCATCAACTCTGGGGCCAACGTCCTGACTTTC; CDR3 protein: CASSRAINSGANVLTF
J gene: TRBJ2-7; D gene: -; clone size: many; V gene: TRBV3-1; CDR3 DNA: TGTGCCAGCTCCCGGGTCTACGAGCAGTACTTC; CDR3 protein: CASSRVYEQYF
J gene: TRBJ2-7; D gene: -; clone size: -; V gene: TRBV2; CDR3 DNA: TGTGCCAGCAGTGGACACAGGGACGAGCAGTACTTC; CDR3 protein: CASSGHRDEQYF
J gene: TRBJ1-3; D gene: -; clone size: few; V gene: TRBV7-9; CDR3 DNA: TGTGCCAGCAGCTTAATCGCGGGATACTCTGGAAACACCATATATTTT; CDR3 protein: CASSLIAGYSGNTIYF
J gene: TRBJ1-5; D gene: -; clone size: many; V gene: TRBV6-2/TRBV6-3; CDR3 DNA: TGTGCCAGCAGTTACGTGAGGGCCACGAGCAATCAGCCCCAGCATTTT; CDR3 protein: CASSYVRATSNQPQHF
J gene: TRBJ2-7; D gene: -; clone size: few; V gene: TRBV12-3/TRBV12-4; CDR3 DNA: TGTGCCAGCAGTTTAAGTTGGGACCGACCTAAAGAGCAGTACTTC; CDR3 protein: CASSLSWDRPKEQYF
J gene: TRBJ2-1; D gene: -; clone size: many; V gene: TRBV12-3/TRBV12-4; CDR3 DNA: TGTGCCAGCACCCGAGGGGAGAGCTCCTACAATGAGCAGTTCTTC; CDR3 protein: CASTRGESSYNEQFF
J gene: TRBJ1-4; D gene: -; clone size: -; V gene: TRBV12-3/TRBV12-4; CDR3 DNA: TGTGCCAGCAGTTTTGGCAATGGTGCTAATGAAAAACTGTTTTTT; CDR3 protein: CASSFGNGANEKLFF
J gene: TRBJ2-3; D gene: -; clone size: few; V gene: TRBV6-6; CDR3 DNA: TGTGCCAGCACGACGGCGATGGGTACGCAGTATTTT; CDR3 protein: CASTTAMGTQYF
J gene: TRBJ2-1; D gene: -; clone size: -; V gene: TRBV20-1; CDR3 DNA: TGCAGTGCTAGAAGTCAGGGAACAAGCTCCTACAATGAGCAGTTCTTC; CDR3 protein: CSARSQGTSSYNEQFF
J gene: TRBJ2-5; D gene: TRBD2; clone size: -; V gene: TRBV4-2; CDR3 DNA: TGTGCCAGCAGCCAAGATCCAGCGGGAAAACTCCAAGAGACCCAGTACTTC; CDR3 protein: CASSQDPAGKLQETQYF
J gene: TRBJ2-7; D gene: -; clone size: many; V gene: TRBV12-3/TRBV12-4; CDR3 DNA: TGTGCCAGCAGTTTTGCGGGGCTCGAGCAGTACTTC; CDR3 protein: CASSFAGLEQYF
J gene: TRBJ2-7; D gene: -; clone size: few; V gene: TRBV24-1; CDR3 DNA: TGTGCCACCAGTGGGGACCCCCCGGCCGAGCAGTACTTC; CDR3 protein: CATSGDPPAEQYF
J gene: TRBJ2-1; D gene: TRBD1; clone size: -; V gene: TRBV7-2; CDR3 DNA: TGTGCCAGCAGGCTAGGGACAGGGCACTACAATGAGCAGTTCTTC; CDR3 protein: CASRLGTGHYNEQFF
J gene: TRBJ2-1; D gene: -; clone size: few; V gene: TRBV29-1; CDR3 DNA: TGCAGCGTTGGACGTGAAAATGAGCAGTTCTTC; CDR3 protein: CSVGRENEQFF
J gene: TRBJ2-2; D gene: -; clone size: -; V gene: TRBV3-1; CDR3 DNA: TGTGCCAGCAGCCAAGGAAAAATACAGAACACCGGGGAGCTGTTTTTT; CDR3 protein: CASSQGKIQNTGELFF
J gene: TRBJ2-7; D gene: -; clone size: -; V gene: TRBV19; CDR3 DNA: TGTGCCAGTAGTATACGAGGCGGGACCGGTCCCTACGAGCAGTACTTC; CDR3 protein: CASSIRGGTGPYEQYF
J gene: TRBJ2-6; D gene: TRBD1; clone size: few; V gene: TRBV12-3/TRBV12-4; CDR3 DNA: TGTGCCAGCAGCCAGGGACAGAGAGGCTCTGGGGCCAACGTCCTGACTTTC; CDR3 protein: CASSQGQRGSGANVLTF